This TCR beta chain comes out of a study of PD-1 blockade in classical Hodgkin lymphoma. Overall study findings and caveats: Patients were excluded if nivolumab began under 1 year after ASCT (the autologous transplant). CD4+ TCR diversity, unlike CD8+, climbed significantly by C4D1. Partial responders and progressors had significantly lower baseline TCR diversity. Diminished baseline TCR diversity has been reported in newly diagnosed patients relative to healthy donors.

Details on this clone: Its antigen is not identified.

Sequencing was performed with immunoSEQ multiplex PCR; in TCRdb, only in-frame clones are kept and a portion is missing. The table records approximately 14,000 clones, 80% to 90% of them present only once. The germline V gene has CDR1 LNHDA and CDR2 SQIVND (reference sequence). CDR3 length: 15 amino acids. Trimming cost V 7 bases and J 2 bases, with 14 bases left between them. The sample's time point: cycle 4 day 1 (C4D1), after 5 to 7 weeks of nivolumab. Every patient experienced relapse after autologous stem cell transplantation, and brentuximab vedotin exposure varied. The source of this sequence is a human donor with classical Hodgkin lymphoma. Specimen: peripheral blood mononuclear cells (PBMCs), collected before the fourth cycle of nivolumab. The J gene is TRBJ2-2, the V gene TRBV19; D possibly corresponds to TRBD1 (5 bases). CDR3 amino acids: CASTGPTRNTGELFF. The CDR3, as DNA: TGTGCCAGTACAGGGCCCACTCGTAACACCGGGGAGCTGTTTTTT.